This TCR beta chain came from a study of T cell changes during pregnancy in multiple sclerosis (dated by TCRdb to the late 2010s). Background on the whole study: The study looked at changes in the T cell repertoire across pregnancy in women with multiple sclerosis.

At the junction V is shortened by 0 bases and J by 5 bases, with 12 bases in between. Its CDR3 holds 15 amino acids, cysteine through phenylalanine. Left in the record is the CDR3 DNA by itself, 45 bases read in frame from the first base. CDR1 is given as MGHRA and CDR2 as YSYEKL, both from the germline V gene. Library preparation used the immunoSEQ multiplex PCR assay. This is the immuneACCESS table as TCRdb keeps it, with only in-frame sequences that have V and J called. A part of the clones is gone; compared with another copy, unresolved V genes explain less than half, and the rest is unexplained. The sample data list roughly 40,000 clones, and 80% to 85% of these were observed just once. The leading ten clones occupy around 0.6% of the sample. About this clone itself: Its recognized antigen is unknown. No base qualities exist here, and no much larger clone lies one base off it.

The V and J segments used are TRBV4-1 and TRBJ2-3; the D gene is possibly TRBD1, with 6 bases matching. This TCR was recovered from a female donor with multiple sclerosis, enrolled in a pregnancy study. Sequenced material: CD4+ T cells from peripheral blood mononuclear cells, taken before pregnancy. The CDR3 here reads CASSQDGGSLDTQYF. At the DNA level, the sequence is TGCGCCAGCAGCCAAGATGGGGGCAGTTTAGATACGCAGTATTTT.